This T cell receptor (beta chain) was sequenced during a study of blood T cell repertoires in COVID-19. Whole-study context: Samples taken during acute and convalescent COVID-19 were collected in the United States, Italy and Spain. PBMCs, B-cell-depleted T cells, or T cells provided the cDNA or gDNA that made up the material.

As handled by the study authors: Reference gene primer amplification in the assay estimated nucleated cell counts. Measured with immunoSEQ multiplex PCR; TCRdb has only the in-frame clones, and not every one. Clone size and the V and J calls come from that table; the DNA yielded D and trimming. Of around 300,000 clones in the sample, roughly 90% are singletons; the top ten hold less than 0.95%. V lost 9 bases, J lost 3 bases, and 14 bases stayed unmatched. The CDR3 runs 16 residues. Germline-derived CDR1 and CDR2 are LNHDA and SQIVND (reference sequence). The sequence derives from a woman aged 40 to 50 who had recovered from COVID-19. V is TRBV19 and J is TRBJ2-7; 10 bases match TRBD2. Sequenced: peripheral blood. As DNA, the CDR3 is TGTGCCAGCGCCCTCGATAAACTAGCGGGAAGCTACGAGCAGTACTTC. Amino acid sequence: CASALDKLAGSYEQYF.